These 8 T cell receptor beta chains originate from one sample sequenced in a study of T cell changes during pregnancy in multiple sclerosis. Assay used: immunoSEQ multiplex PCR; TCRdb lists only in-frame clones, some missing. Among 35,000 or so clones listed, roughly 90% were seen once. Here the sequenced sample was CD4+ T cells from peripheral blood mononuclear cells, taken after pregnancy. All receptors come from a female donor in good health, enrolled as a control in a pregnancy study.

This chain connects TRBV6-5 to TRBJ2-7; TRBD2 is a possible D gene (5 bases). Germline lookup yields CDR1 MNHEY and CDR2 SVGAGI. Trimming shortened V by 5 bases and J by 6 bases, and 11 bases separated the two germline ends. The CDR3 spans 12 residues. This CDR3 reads CASSNTRTEQYF. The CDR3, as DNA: TGTGCCAGCAGTAATACTAGAACCGAGCAGTACTTC.

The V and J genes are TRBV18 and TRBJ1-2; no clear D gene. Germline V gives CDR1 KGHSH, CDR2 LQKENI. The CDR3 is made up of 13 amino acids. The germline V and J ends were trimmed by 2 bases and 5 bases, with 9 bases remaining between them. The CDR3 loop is CASSPAPDYGYTF. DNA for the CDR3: TGTGCCAGCTCACCAGCTCCAGATTATGGCTACACCTTC.

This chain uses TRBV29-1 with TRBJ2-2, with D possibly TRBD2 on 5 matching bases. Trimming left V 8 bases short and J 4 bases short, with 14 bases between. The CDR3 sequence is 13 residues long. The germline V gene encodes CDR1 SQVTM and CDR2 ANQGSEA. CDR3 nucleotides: TGCAGCTCCCGGGATTCCTCCACCGGGGAGCTGTTTTTT. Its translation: CSSRDSSTGELFF.

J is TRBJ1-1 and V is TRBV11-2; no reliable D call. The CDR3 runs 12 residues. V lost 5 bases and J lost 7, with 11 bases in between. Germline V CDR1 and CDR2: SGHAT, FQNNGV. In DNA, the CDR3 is TGTGCCAGCAGCCACTCCGGAGATGAAGCTTTCTTT. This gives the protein CASSHSGDEAFF.

The CDR3 DNA sequence: TGCGCCAGCAGCTTGGATCACAGGGCGGGCTCCTACGAGCAGTACTTC. Its protein is CASSLDHRAGSYEQYF. The rearrangement links TRBV5-1 to TRBJ2-7; possibly TRBD1 for D (6 bases). CDR1 is SGHRS, CDR2 YFSETQ, per germline. This CDR3 has 16 residues. The V and J ends lost 0 bases and 0 bases respectively, with 13 bases between them.

In DNA form, the CDR3 reads TGTGCCAGCAGAGGAGCGTCCCGAAAAGAGACCCAGTACTTC. This gives the protein CASRGASRKETQYF. The chain links TRBV2 to TRBJ2-5, with no clear D. The length of the CDR3 is 14 residues. Germline CDR1 SNHLY, CDR2 FYNNEI. Trimming pared 6 bases from V and 3 bases from J, leaving 14 bases between.

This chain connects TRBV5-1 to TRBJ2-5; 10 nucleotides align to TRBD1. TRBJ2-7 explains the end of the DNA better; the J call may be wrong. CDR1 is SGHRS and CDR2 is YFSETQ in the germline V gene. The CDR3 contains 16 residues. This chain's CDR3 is CASSIGGGQGVYEQYF. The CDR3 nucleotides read TGCGCCAGCTCCATTGGAGGCGGACAGGGGGTTTACGAGCAGTACTTC.

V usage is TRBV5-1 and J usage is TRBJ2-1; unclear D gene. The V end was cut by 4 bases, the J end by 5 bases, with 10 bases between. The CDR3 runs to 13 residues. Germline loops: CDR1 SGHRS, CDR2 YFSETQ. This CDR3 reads CASSLGVNNEQFF. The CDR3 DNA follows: TGCGCCAGCAGCCTTGGAGTAAACAATGAGCAGTTCTTC. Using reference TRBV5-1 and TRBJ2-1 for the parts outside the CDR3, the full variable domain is KAGVTQTPRYLIKTRGQQVTLSCSPISGHRSVSWYQQTPGQGLQFLFEYFSETQRNKGNFPGRFSGRQFSNSRSEMNVSTLELGDSALYLCASSLGVNNEQFFGPGTRLTVL.